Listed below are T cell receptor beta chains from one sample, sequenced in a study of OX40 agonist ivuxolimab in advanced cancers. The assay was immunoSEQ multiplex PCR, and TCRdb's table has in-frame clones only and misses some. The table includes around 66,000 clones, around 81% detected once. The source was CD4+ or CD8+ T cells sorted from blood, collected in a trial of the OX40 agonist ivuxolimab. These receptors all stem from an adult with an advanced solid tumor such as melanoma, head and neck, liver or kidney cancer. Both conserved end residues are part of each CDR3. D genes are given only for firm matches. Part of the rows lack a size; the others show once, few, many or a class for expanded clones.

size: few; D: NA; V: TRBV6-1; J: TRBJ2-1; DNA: TGTGCCAGCAGTGAAATGGCAGGGACGAGGAATGAGCAGTTCTTC; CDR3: CASSEMAGTRNEQFF
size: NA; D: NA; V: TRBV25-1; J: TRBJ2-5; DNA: TGTGCCAGCAGGAGCTCCTCCCAAGAGACCCAGTACTTC; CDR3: CASRSSSQETQYF
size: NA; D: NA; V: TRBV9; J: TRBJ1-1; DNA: TGTGCCAGCAGCGTAGTCCAGGGAAACACTGAAGCTTTCTTT; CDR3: CASSVVQGNTEAFF
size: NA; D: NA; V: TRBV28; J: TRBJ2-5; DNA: TGTGCCAGCAGTTTGAGGGATGTCAGGGAGACCCAGTACTTC; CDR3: CASSLRDVRETQYF
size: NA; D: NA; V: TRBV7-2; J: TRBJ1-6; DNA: TGTGCCAGCAGCTTAATGGACCTATTCTCACCCCTCCACTTT; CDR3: CASSLMDLFSPLHF
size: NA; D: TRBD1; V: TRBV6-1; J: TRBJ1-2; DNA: TGTGCCAGCAGTTTTCAGGGGGCGGATGGCTACACCTTC; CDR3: CASSFQGADGYTF
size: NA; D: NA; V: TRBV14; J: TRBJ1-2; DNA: TGTGCCAGCAGCCAAGGCATCCAAACGGGGGGCTACACCTTC; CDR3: CASSQGIQTGGYTF
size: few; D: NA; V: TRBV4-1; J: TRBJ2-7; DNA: TGCGCCAGCAGCCAAGATGGTGGGGGGTCCTACGAGCAGTACTTC; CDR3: CASSQDGGGSYEQYF
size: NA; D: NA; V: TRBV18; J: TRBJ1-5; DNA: TGTGCCAGCTCACTCTTGGACAGCAATCAGCCCCAGCATTTT; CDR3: CASSLLDSNQPQHF
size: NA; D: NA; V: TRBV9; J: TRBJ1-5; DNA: TGTGCCAGCAGCCACGGCGGGGGGGACAATCAGCCCCAGCATTTT; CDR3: CASSHGGGDNQPQHF
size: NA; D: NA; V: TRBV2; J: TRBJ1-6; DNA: TGTGCCAGCAGTATACAGGTATCGGGGAATTCACCCCTCCACTTT; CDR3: CASSIQVSGNSPLHF
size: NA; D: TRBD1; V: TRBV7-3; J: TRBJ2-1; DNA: TGTGCCAGCAGCTTAACGGCCATCGACAGGGGCGTTTTGAATGAGCAGTTCTTC; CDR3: CASSLTAIDRGVLNEQFF
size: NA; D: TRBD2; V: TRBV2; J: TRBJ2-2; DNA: TGTGCCAGCAGTACTAGCGGGCGAACGAACACCGGGGAGCTGTTTTTT; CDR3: CASSTSGRTNTGELFF
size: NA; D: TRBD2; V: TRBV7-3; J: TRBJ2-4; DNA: TGTGCCAGCAGCCAAGGGAGCGTGGGCGGGGGCAAAAACATTCAGTACTTC; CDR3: CASSQGSVGGGKNIQYF
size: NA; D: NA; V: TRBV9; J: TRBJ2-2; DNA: TGTGCCAGCAGCGTTAGACAGGACACCGGGGAGCTGTTTTTT; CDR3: CASSVRQDTGELFF
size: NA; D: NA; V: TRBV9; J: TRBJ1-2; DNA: TGTGCCAGCAGCTCCCGGACAGCCTTATCGTCGGGCTACACCTTC; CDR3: CASSSRTALSSGYTF
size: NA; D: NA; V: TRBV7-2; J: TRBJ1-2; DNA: TGTGCCAGCAGCAATTCCCAGGGTGGAGGGCGGTATGGCTACACCTTC; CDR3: CASSNSQGGGRYGYTF
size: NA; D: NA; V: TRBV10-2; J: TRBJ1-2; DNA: TGCGCCAGCAGTGAGGAGGGCTATGGCTACACCTTC; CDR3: CASSEEGYGYTF
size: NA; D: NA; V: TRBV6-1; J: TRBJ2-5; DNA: TGTGCCACCAGGGAGACCCAGTACTTC; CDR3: CATRETQYF
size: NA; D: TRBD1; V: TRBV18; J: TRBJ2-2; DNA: TGTGCCAGCTCAGAGGACAGGGTCGCCGGGGAGCTGTTTTTT; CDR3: CASSEDRVAGELFF
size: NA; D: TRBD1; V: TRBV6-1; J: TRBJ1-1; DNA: TGTGCCAGCAGTGAAGTAGGGGGCGCTCAGGCTTTCTTT; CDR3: CASSEVGGAQAFF
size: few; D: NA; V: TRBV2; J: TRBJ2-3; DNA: TGTGCCAGCAGGCTATCACTCTACACAGATACGCAGTATTTT; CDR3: CASRLSLYTDTQYF
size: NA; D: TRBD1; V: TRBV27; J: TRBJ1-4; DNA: TGTGCCAGCAGTCCCGTAAGCCGGACAGGAGAAAGGAGACTGTTTTTT; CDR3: CASSPVSRTGERRLFF
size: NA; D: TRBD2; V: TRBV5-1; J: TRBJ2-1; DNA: TGCGCCAGCAGCTCCTACTCACTAGCGGGGGACTACAATGAGCAGTTCTTC; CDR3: CASSSYSLAGDYNEQFF
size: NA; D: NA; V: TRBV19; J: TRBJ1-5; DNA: TGTGCCAGTAGTAGGACCAGTAATCAGCCCCAGCATTTT; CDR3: CASSRTSNQPQHF
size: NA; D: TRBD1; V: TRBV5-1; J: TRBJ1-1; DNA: TGCGCCAGCAGCCTCGGACAGGGGAGGGTGGCTGAAGCTTTCTTT; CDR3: CASSLGQGRVAEAFF
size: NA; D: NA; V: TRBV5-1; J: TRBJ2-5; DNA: TGCGCCAGCAGCTCGGACAGCGCATCGTACCAAGAGACCCAGTACTTC; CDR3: CASSSDSASYQETQYF
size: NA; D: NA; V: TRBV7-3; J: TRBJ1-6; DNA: TGTGCCAGCAGCACCTGGACGACAGATTATAATTCACCCCTCCACTTT; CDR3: CASSTWTTDYNSPLHF
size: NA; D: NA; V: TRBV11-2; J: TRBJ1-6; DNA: TGTGCCAGCAGCTTAGGTCGGGGTGCTTCACCCCTCCACTTT; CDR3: CASSLGRGASPLHF
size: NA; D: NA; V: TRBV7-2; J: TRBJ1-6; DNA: TGTGCCAGCAGCCTTATCCGACGGGCAGGGGAGGTATATAATTCACCCCTCCACTTT; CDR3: CASSLIRRAGEVYNSPLHF
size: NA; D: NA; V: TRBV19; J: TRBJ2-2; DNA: TGTGCCAGTAGTATGTTACAGGGCGGGACCGGGGAGCTGTTTTTT; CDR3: CASSMLQGGTGELFF
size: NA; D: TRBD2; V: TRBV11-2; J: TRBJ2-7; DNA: TGTGCCAGCAGCTTAACTAGCGGGGGGGCCTCTAGCTCCTACGAGCAGTACTTC; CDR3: CASSLTSGGASSSYEQYF
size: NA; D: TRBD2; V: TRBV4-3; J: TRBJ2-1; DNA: TGCGCCAGCAGCCAAGGGTGGACTAGCATCGACAATGAGCAGTTCTTC; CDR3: CASSQGWTSIDNEQFF
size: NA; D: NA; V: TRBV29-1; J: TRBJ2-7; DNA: TGCAGCGTTGCGGGGGACTCCTACGAGCAGTACTTC; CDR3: CSVAGDSYEQYF
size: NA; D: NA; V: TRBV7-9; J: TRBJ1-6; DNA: TGTGCCAGCAGCCGAGGGGCACCCCTCCACTTT; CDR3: CASSRGAPLHF
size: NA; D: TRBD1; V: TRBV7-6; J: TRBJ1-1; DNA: TGTGCCAGCAGCCTAGAAACAGGGGGCGCTTGGAGAACCACTGAAGCTTTCTTT; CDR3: CASSLETGGAWRTTEAFF
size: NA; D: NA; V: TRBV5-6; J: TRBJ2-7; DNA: TGTGCCAGCAGCTCCCGCCGAGGGGGAAGAGCCTACGAGCAGTACTTC; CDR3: CASSSRRGGRAYEQYF
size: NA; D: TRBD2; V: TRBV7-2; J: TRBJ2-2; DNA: TGTGCCAGCAGCTCCACTAGCGCCGGGGAGCTGTTTTTT; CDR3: CASSSTSAGELFF
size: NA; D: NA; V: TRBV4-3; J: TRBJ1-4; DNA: TGCGCCTCGACACGGGGCACCTCCGGAACCGAAAAACTGTTTTTT; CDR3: CASTRGTSGTEKLFF
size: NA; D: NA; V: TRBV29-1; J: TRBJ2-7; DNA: TGCAGCGTTGAGACAGATCTGTTCTACGAGCAGTACTTC; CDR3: CSVETDLFYEQYF
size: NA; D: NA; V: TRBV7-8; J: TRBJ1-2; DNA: TGTGCCAGCAGCTTAGGTCAGGTCGGGGACTATGGCTACACCTTC; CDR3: CASSLGQVGDYGYTF
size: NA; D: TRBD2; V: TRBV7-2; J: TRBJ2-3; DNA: TGTGCCAGCAGCCCGAATAGCGGGGGGCGTACAGATACGCAGTATTTT; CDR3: CASSPNSGGRTDTQYF
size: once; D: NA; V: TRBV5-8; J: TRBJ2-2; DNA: TGTGCCAGCAGCCCAATGGGTATCGCGAACACCGGGGAGCTGTTTTTT; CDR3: CASSPMGIANTGELFF
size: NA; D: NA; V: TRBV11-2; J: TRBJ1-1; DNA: TGTGCCAGCAGCTGGAACCGGGACACCACTGAAGCTTTCTTT; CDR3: CASSWNRDTTEAFF
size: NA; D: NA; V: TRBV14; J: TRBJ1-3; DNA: TGTGCCAGCAGCACGCTCTCTGGAAACACCATATATTTT; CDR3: CASSTLSGNTIYF
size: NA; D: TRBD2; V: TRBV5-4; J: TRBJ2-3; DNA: TGTGCCAGCAGCTTGATTGGAGGCGAGACTAGCGAGTATTTT; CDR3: CASSLIGGETSEYF
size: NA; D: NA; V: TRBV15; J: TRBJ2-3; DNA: TGTGCCACCAGCAGAGGTCAGCAGGGATTGGATACGCAGTATTTT; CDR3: CATSRGQQGLDTQYF
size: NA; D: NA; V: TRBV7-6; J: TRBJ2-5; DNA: TGTGCCAGCAGCTTATCCCACAGTCGACCAGAGACCCAGTACTTC; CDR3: CASSLSHSRPETQYF
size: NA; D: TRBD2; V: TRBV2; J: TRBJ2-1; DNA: TGTGCCAGCAGCGATCCCGGGACTAGCGGGGGCCCTTCCTACAATGAGCAGTTCTTC; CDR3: CASSDPGTSGGPSYNEQFF
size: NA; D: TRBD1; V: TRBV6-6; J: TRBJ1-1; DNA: TGTGCCAGCAGTTACTTGAACAGGGGGCTCTTGTTT; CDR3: CASSYLNRGLLF
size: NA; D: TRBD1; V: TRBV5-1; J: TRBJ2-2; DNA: TGCGCCAGCAGCTTGCCAGGGGGCAACACCGGGGAGCTGTTTTTT; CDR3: CASSLPGGNTGELFF
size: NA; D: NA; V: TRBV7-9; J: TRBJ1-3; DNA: TGTGCCAGCAGCCGACCGGGGTGGGCCTCTGGAAACACCATATATTTT; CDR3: CASSRPGWASGNTIYF